This T cell receptor beta chain is from a study of T cells in Graves' hyperthyroidism and ophthalmopathy. Study-level results: Blood held most thyroid clonotypes expanded above 0.001 frequency.

Concerning this clonotype: What it recognizes is unknown.

Each ophthalmopathy patient scored at least 3 on the Clinical Activity Score and at least 4 on NOSPECS grade, with duration under 3 months. Diagnoses were established using clinical symptoms, serum thyroxine and TRAb, thyroid ultrasound and orbital computed tomography. It was approximately 9.4 ml of fresh peripheral blood that supplied the PBMCs. Authors of the study amplified TCR beta CDR3 regions from RNA transcripts. An initial round of RT-PCR targeting the TCR CDR3 relied on the HTBI primer set. One entry per CDR3 protein results from TCRdb running MiXCR on the multiplex PCR reads. Here the sample spans hundreds of thousands of distinct CDR3 sequences, 14% to 15% being singletons. This TCR derives from a woman in her thirties or forties with Graves' ophthalmopathy. Sequenced material: blood.

CDR3 protein: CASSSSGIEQYF. The CDR3 DNA follows: TGTGCCAGCAGTTCGAGCGGGATCGAGCAGTACTTC. The V gene is TRBV6-2 or TRBV6-3, the J gene TRBJ2-7; 7 nucleotides align to TRBD2. Germline values: CDR1 MNHEY, CDR2 SVGEGT. CDR3 length equals 12 residues. J lost 6 bases, V lost 4 bases, and 3 bases had no gene match.